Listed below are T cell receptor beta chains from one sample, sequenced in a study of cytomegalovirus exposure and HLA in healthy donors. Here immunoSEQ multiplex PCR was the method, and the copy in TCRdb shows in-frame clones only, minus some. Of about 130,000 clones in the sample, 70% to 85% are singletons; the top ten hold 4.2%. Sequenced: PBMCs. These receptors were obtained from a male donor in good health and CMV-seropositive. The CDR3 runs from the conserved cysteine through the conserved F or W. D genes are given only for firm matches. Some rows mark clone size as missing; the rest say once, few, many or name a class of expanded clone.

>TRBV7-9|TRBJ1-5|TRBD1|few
TGTGCCAGCAGCTTTTCTGCAGGGGGCAGTGGCAATCAGCCCCAGCATTTT
CASSFSAGGSGNQPQHF
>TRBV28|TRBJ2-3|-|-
TGTGCCAGCAGTTTGGAAGGGACACCCTACATAGGGGATACGCAGTATTTT
CASSLEGTPYIGDTQYF
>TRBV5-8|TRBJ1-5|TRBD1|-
TGTGCCAGCAGCTTGGGGCAGGGGGCTTGGCAGCCCCAGCATTTT
CASSLGQGAWQPQHF
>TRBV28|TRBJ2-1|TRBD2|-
TGTGCCAGCAGTTCGTCGGGACTCCGGGGGGATGAGCAGTTCTTC
CASSSSGLRGDEQFF
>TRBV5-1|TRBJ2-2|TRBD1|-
TGCGCCAGCAGCGCGGGACAGGCTTCGAACACCGGGGAGCTGTTTTTT
CASSAGQASNTGELFF
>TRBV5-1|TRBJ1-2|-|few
TGCGCCAGCAGCCCGCAAGCAAGGCAGGGAATATCTGGCTACACCTTC
CASSPQARQGISGYTF
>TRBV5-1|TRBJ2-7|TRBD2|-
TGCGCCAGCAGACTAGCGGGGGGTTACGAGCAGTACTTC
CASRLAGGYEQYF
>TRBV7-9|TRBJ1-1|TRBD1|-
TGTGCCAGCAGCGTTACAGGGGTCACTGAAGCTTTCTTT
CASSVTGVTEAFF
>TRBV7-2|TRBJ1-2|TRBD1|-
TGTGCCAGCAGCTTTCCAACACTGACAGGGTTTGGCTACACCTTC
CASSFPTLTGFGYTF
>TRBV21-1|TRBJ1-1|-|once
TGTGCCAGCAGCAGACCGGGGTGTACTGAAGCTTTCTTT
CASSRPGCTEAFF
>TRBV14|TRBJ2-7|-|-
TGTGCCAGCAGTGAGCTCCAAACCTCCTACGAGCAGTACTTC
CASSELQTSYEQYF
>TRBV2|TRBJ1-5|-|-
TGTGCCAGCAGTGAATGGCCGACCAGCGGTCAGCCCCAGCATTTT
CASSEWPTSGQPQHF
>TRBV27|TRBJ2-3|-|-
TGTGCCAGCAGTTTTAACGGAGCGCAGTATTTT
CASSFNGAQYF
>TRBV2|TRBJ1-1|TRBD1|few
TGTGCCAGCACTAGACAGGGCATGGACACTGAAGCTTTCTTT
CASTRQGMDTEAFF
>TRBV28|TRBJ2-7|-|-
TGTGCCAGCAGTTTATATAGCTACGAGCAGTACTTC
CASSLYSYEQYF
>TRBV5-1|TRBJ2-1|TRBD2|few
TGCGCCAGCAGCTGGGGGACTAGCGACAATGAGCAGTTCTTC
CASSWGTSDNEQFF
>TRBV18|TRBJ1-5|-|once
TGTGCCAGCTCACCCGCGAAAAATCAGCCCCAGCATTTT
CASSPAKNQPQHF
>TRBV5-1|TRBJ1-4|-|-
TGCGCCAGCAGCTTGGACCTCCGGACTCCGCTAACGACGAATGAAAAACTGTTTTTT
CASSLDLRTPLTTNEKLFF
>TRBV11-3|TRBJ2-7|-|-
TGTGCCAGCAGCGCCGGAGCTAAGAACCTCTACGAGCAGTACTTC
CASSAGAKNLYEQYF
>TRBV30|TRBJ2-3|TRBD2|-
TGTGCCTGCCGACTAGCGGGGCAATCCGGTACGCAGTATTTT
CACRLAGQSGTQYF
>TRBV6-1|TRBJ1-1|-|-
TGTGCCAGCAGTGCCACATGGAGCACTGAAGCTTTCTTT
CASSATWSTEAFF
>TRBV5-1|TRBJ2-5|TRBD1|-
TGCGCCAGCAGCTTCGCCGGGACAGGGGTCCAAGAGACCCAGTACTTC
CASSFAGTGVQETQYF
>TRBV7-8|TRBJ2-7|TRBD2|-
TGTGCCAGCAGCTTTCGGGCTAGCGGATCCTACGAGCAGTACTTC
CASSFRASGSYEQYF
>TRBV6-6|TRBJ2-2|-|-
TGTGCCAGCAGTTATACAGCGAACACCGGGGAGCTGTTTTTT
CASSYTANTGELFF
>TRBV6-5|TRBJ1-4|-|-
TGTGCCAGCAGTTACTCGATTGCCATGAGACTGTTTTTT
CASSYSIAMRLFF
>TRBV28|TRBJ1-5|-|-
TGTGCCAGCAGTTTGTCCAGGGGTTCGGTGGGGGACTACCAGCCCCAGCATTTT
CASSLSRGSVGDYQPQHF
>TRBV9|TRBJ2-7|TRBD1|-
TGTGCCAGCAGCCCAACCCCCACCGGGACAGGTACTACCTACGAGCAGTACTTC
CASSPTPTGTGTTYEQYF
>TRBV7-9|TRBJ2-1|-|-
TGTTCCATCTCCTACGACAATGAGCAGTTCTTC
CSISYDNEQFF
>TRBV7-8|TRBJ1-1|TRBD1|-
TGTGCCAGCAGCTCCGACAGGGAGTTTGGCACTGAAGCCTTCTTT
CASSSDREFGTEAFF
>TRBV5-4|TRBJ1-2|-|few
TGTGCCAGCAGCTTGGCCGGGGGGGCTAACTATGGCTACACCTTC
CASSLAGGANYGYTF
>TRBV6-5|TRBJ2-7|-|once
TGTGCCAGCAGTTACCAAGCGGCGAGCTCCTACGAGCAGTACTTC
CASSYQAASSYEQYF
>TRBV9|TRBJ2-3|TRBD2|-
TGTGCCAGCAACCTAGGACTAGCGGGGTCACCAGATACGCAGTATTTT
CASNLGLAGSPDTQYF
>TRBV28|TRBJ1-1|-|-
TGTGCCAGCAGTTTCAAACCGGCGGGGGGCAGGGAACTTTACACTGAAGCTTTCTTT
CASSFKPAGGRELYTEAFF
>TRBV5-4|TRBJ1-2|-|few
TGTGCCAGCAGCTTGGGAGGTGAAATTAACTATGGCTACACCTTC
CASSLGGEINYGYTF
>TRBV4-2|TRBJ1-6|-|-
TGTGCCAGCAGCCAAGATTTCGGGGGAGATTCACCCCTCCACTTT
CASSQDFGGDSPLHF
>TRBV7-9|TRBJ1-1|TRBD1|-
TGTTCCAGCAGCCATTTCACGGACAGGGCAAACACTGAAGCTTTCTTT
CSSSHFTDRANTEAFF
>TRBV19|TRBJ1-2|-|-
TGTGCCAGTAGTACCCAAGGAACAGGCCGCTATGGCTACACCTTC
CASSTQGTGRYGYTF
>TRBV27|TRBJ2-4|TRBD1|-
TGTGCCAGCAGCCGGACAGGGGGCGGCATTCAGTACTTC
CASSRTGGGIQYF
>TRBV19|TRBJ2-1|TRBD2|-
TGTGCCAGTTCTAATATAGCGGGAGCAGTTACTGAGCAGTTCTTC
CASSNIAGAVTEQFF
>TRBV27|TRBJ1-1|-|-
TGTGCCAGCAGTTCTACAGGGCCTTACACTGAAGCTTTCTTT
CASSSTGPYTEAFF
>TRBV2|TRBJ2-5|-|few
TGTGCCAGCACTCGACGAGGGTCCCAAGGAGAGACCCAGTACTTC
CASTRRGSQGETQYF
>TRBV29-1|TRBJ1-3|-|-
TGCAGCGTCGAGGGAACTGGAAACACCATATATTTT
CSVEGTGNTIYF